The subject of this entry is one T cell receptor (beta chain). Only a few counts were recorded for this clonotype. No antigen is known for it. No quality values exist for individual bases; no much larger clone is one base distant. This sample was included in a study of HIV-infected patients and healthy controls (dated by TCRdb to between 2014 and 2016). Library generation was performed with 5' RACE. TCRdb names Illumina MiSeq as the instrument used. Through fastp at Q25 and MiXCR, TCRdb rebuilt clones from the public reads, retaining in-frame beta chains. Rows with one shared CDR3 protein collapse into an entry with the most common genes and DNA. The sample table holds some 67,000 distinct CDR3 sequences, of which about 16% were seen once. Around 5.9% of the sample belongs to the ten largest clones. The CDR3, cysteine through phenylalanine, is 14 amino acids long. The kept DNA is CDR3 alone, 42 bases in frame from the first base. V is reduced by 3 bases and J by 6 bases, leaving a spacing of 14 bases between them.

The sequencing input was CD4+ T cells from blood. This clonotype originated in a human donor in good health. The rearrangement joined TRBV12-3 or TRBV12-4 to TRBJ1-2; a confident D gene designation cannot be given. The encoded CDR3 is CASSFRSLPDGYTF. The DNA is TGTGCCAGCAGTTTCCGGAGCCTCCCGGATGGCTACACCTTC.